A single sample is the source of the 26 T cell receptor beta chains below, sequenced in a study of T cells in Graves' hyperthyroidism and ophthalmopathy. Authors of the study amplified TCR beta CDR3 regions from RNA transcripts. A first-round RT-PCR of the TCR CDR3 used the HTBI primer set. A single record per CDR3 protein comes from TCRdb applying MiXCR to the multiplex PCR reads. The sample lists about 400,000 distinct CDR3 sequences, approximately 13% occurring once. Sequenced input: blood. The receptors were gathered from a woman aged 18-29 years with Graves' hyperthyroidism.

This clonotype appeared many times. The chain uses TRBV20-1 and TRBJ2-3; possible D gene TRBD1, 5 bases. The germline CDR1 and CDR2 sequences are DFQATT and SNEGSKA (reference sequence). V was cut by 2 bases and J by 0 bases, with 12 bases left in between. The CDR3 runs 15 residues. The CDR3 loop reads CSARPRALSTDTQYF. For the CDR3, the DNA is TGCAGTGCTAGACCCAGGGCCCTAAGCACAGATACGCAGTATTTT.

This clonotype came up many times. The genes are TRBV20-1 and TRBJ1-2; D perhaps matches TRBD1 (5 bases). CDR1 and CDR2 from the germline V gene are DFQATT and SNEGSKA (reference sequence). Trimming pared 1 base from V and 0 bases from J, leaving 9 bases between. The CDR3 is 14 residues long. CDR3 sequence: CSARGDSSNYGYTF. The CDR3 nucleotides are TGCAGTGCTAGAGGCGACAGTTCTAACTATGGCTACACCTTC.

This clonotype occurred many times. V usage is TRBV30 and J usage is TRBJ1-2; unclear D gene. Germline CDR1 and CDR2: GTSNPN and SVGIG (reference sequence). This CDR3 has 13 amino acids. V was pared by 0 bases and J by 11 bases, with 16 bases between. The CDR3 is CAWSVLDRKRYTF. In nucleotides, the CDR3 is TGTGCCTGGAGTGTATTAGATAGGAAACGGTACACCTTC.

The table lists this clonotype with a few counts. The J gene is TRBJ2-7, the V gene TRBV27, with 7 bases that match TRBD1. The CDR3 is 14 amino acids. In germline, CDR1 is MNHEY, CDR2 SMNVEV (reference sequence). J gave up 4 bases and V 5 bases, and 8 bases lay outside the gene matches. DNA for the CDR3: TGTGCCAGCAGTCCCTGGACAGGTCCTTACGAGCAGTACTTC. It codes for CASSPWTGPYEQYF.

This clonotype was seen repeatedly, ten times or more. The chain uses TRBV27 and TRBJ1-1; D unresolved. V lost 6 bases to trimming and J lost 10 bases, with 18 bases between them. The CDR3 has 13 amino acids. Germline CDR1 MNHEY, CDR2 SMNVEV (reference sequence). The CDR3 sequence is CASSPKGGFVAFF. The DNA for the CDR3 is TGTGCCAGCAGCCCCAAGGGCGGTTTCGTAGCTTTCTTT.

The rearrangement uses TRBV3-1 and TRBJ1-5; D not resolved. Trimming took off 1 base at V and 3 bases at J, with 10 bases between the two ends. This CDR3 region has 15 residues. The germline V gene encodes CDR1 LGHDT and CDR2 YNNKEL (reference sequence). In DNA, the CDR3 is TGTGCCAGCAGCCAAGGTCGCCATCCCAATCAGCCCCAGCATTTT. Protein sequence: CASSQGRHPNQPQHF.

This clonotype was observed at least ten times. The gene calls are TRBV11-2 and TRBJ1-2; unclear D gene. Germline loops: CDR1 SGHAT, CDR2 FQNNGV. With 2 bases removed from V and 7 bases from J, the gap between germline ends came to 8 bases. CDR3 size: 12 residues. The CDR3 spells CASSLNTGGYTF. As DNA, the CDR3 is TGTGCCAGCAGCTTAAATACCGGTGGCTACACCTTC.

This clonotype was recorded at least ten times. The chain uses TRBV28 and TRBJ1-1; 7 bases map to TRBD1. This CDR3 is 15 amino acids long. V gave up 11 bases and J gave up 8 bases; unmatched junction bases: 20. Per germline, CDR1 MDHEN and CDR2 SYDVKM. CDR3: CAESSSYRGSVEAFF. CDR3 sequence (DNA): TGTGCCGAATCCAGCAGTTACAGGGGATCTGTCGAAGCTTTCTTT.

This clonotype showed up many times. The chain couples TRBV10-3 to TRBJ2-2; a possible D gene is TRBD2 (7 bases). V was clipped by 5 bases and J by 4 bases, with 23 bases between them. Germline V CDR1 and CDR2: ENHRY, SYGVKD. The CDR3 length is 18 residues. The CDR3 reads CAISPLGTGGDSTGELFF. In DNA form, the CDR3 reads TGTGCCATCAGTCCCTTGGGAACGGGGGGCGATTCCACCGGGGAGCTGTTTTTT.

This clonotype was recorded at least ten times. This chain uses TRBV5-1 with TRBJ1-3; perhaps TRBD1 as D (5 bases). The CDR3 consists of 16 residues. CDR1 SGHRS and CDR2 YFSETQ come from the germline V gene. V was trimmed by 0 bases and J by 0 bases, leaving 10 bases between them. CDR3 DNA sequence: TGCGCCAGCAGCTTGGAAACAGGTCTCTCTGGAAACACCATATATTTT. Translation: CASSLETGLSGNTIYF.

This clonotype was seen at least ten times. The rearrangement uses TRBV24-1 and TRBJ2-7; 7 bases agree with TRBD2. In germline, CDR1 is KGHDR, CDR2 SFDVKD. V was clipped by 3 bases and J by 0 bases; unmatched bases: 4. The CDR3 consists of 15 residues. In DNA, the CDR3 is TGTGCCACCAGTGATGGGGACTACTCCTCCTACGAGCAGTACTTC. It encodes CATSDGDYSSYEQYF.

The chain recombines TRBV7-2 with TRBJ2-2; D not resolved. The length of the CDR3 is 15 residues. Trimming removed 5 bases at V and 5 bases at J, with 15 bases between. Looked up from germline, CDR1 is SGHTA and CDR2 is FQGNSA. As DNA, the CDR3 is TGTGCCAGCAGCCCGAGAGGAACCCTGACCGGGGAGCTGTTTTTT. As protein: CASSPRGTLTGELFF. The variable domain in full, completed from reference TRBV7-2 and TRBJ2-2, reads GAGVSQSPSNKVTEKGKDVELRCDPISGHTALYWYRQSLGQGLEFLIYFQGNSAPDKSGLPSDRFSAERTGGSVSTLTIQRTQQEDSAVYLCASSPRGTLTGELFFGEGSRLTVL.

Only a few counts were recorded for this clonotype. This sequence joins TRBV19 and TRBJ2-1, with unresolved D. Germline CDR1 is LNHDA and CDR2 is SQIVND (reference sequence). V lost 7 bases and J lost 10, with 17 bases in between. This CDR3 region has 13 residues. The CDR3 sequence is CASISRFGEEQFF. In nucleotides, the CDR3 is TGTGCCAGTATTTCCCGGTTTGGGGAAGAGCAGTTCTTC.

CDR3 region: CSARSKHPTDLMLVNYNEQFF. The CDR3 DNA sequence: TGCAGTGCTAGGTCCAAGCACCCCACTGACCTAATGCTAGTAAACTACAATGAGCAGTTCTTC. The rearrangement joins TRBV20-1 to TRBJ2-1; D unresolved. CDR3 size: 21 residues. Trimming took 3 bases from V and 3 from J, leaving 33 bases between them. Germline V gene lookup returns CDR1 DFQATT and CDR2 SNEGSKA (reference sequence).

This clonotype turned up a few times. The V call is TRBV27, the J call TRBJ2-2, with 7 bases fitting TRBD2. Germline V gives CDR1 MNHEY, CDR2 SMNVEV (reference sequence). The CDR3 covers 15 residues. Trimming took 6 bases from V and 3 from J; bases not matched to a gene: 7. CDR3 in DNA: TGTGCCAGCAGCCCGTGGGGGGGTGACACCGGGGAGCTGTTTTTT. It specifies CASSPWGGDTGELFF.

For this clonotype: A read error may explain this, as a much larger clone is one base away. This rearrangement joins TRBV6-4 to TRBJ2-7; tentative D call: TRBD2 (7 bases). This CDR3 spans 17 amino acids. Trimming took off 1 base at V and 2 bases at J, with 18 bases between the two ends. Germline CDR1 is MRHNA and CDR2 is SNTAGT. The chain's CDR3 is CASSDLDSLGGTYEQYF. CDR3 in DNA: TGTGCCAGCAGTGACTTGGACAGTCTGGGGGGGACCTACGAGCAGTACTTC.

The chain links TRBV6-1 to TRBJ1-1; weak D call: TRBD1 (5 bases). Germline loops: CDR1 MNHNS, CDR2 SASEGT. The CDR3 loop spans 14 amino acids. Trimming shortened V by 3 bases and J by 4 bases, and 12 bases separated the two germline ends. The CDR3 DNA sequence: TGTGCCAGCAGTGAGTTGACAGAATTCACTGAAGCTTTCTTT. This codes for CASSELTEFTEAFF.

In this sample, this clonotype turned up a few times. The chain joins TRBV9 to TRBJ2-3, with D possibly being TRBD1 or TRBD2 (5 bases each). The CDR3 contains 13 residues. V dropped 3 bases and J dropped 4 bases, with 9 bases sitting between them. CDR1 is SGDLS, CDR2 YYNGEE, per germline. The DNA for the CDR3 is TGTGCCAGCAGCGCGCAGGGAGCAGATACGCAGTATTTT. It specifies CASSAQGADTQYF. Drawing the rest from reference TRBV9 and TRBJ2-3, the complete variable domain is DSGVTQTPKHLITATGQRVTLRCSPRSGDLSVYWYQQSLDQGLQFLIQYYNGEERAKGNILERFSAQQFPDLHSELNLSSLELGDSALYFCASSAQGADTQYFGPGTRLTVL.

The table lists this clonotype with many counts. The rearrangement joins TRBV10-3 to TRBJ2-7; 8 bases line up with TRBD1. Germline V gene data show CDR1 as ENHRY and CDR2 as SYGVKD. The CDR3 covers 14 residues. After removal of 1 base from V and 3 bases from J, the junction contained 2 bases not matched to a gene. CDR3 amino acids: CAISEYDRGYEQYF. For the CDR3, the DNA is TGTGCCATCAGTGAGTACGACAGGGGCTACGAGCAGTACTTC.

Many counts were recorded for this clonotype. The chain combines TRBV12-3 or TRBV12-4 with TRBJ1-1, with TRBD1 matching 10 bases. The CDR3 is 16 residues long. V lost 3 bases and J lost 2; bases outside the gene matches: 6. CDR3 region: CASSFLGQGINTEAFF. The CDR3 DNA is TGTGCCAGCAGTTTTTTGGGACAGGGGATTAACACTGAAGCTTTCTTT.

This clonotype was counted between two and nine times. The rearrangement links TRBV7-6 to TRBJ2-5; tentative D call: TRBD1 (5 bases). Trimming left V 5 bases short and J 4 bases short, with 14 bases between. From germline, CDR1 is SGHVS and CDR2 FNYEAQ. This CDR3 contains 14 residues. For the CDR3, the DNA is TGTGCCAGCAGCCCAAACGAAGGGGCAGAGACCCAGTACTTC. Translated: CASSPNEGAETQYF.

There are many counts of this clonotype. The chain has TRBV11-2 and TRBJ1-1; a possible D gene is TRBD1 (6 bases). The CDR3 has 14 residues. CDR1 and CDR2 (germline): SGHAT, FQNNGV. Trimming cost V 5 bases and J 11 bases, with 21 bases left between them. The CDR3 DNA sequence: TGTGCCAGCAGCCTCGACCCAACCCGCGACAGGGCTTTCTTT. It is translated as CASSLDPTRDRAFF.

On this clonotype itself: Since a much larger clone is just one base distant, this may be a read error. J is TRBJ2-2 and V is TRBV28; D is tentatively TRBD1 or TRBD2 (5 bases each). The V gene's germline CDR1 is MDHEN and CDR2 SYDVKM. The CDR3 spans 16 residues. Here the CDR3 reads CASSLGQLAGTGDLFF. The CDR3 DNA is TGTGCCAGCAGTTTGGGTCAGCTGGCGGGTACCGGGGACCTGTTTTTT.

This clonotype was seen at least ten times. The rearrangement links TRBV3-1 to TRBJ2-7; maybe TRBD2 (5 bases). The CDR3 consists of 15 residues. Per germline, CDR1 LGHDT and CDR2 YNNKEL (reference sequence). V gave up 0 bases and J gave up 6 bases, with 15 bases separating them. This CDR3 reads CASSQDTGFAAEQYF. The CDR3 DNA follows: TGTGCCAGCAGCCAAGATACGGGGTTCGCGGCCGAGCAGTACTTC.

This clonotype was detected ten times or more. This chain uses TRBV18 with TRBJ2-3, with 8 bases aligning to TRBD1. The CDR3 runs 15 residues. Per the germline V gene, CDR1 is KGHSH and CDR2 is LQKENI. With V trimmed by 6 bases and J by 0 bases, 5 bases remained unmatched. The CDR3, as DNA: TGTGCCAGCTCGACCGGGACAGGTAGCACAGATACGCAGTATTTT. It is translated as CASSTGTGSTDTQYF.

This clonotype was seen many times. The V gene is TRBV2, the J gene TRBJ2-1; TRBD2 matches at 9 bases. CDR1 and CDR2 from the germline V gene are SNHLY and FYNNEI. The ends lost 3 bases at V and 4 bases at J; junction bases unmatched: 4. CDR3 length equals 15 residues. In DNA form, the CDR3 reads TGTGCCAGCAGTGAGAGGAGCGGGGGGTACAATGAGCAGTTCTTC. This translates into CASSERSGGYNEQFF.